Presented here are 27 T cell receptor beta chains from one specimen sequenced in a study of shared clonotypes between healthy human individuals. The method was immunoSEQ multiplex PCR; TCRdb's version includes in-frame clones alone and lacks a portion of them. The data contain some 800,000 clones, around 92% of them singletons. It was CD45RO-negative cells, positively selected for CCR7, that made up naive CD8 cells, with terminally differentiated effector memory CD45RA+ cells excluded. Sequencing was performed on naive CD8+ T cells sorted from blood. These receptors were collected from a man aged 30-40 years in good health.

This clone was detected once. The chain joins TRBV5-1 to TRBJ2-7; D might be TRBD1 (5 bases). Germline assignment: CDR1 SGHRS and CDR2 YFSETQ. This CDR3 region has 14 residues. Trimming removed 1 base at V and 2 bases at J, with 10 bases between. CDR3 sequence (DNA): TGCGCCAGCAGCTTGCTCCCAGGGACCTACGAGCAGTACTTC. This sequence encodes CASSLLPGTYEQYF.

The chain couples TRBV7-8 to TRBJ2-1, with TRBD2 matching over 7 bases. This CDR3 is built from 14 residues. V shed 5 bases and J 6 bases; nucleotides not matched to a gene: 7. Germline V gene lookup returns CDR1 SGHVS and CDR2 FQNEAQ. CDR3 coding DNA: TGTGCCAGCAGCCTTATAGCGGGCAGCAATGAGCAGTTCTTC. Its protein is CASSLIAGSNEQFF.

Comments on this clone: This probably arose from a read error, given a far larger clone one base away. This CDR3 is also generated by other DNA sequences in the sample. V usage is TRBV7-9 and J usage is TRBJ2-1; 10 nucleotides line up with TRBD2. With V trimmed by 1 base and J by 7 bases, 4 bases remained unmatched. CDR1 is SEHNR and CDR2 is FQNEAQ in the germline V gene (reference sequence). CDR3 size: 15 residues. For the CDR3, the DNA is TGTGCCAGCAGCTTAGGTAGCGGGAGGAGGAATGAGCAGTTCTTC. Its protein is CASSLGSGRRNEQFF.

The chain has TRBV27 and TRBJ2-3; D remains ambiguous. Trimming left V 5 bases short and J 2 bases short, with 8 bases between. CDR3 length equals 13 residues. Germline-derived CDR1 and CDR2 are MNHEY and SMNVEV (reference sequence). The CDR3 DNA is TGTGCCAGCAGTATGGGCTACACAGATACGCAGTATTTT. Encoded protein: CASSMGYTDTQYF.

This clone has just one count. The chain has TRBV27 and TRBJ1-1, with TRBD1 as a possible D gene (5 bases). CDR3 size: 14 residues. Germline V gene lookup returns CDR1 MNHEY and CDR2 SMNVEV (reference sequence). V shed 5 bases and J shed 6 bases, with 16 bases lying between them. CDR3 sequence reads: CASSPIGGTAEAFF. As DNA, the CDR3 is TGTGCCAGCAGTCCGATCGGGGGGACCGCTGAAGCTTTCTTT.

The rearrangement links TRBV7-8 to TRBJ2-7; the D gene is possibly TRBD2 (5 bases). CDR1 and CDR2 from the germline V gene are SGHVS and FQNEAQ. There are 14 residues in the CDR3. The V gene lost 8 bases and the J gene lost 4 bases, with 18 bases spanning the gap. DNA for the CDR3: TGTGCCAGCCTGCCCAGCGGAAACGAATACGAGCAGTACTTC. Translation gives CASLPSGNEYEQYF.

CDR3 bases: TGTGCCAGCAGCTTAGAGCCTCTGAGAGGGAACACTGAAGCTTTCTTT. Amino acid sequence: CASSLEPLRGNTEAFF. V is TRBV7-2 and J is TRBJ1-1, with D unclear. Germline lookup yields CDR1 SGHTA and CDR2 FQGNSA. The ends were cut back, 1 base at V and 1 base at J, with 13 bases in the middle. There are 16 residues in the CDR3.

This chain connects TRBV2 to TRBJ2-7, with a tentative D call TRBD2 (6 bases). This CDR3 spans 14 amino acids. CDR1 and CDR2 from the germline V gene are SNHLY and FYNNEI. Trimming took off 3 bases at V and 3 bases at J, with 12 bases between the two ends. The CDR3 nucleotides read TGTGCCAGCAGTGAGGGGGGTAGCGGCTACGAGCAGTACTTC. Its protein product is CASSEGGSGYEQYF.

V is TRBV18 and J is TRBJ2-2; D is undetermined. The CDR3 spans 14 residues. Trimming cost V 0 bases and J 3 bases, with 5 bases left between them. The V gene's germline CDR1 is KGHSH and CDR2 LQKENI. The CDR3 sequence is CASSPPVHTGELFF. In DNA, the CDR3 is TGTGCCAGCTCACCACCGGTTCACACCGGGGAGCTGTTTTTT.

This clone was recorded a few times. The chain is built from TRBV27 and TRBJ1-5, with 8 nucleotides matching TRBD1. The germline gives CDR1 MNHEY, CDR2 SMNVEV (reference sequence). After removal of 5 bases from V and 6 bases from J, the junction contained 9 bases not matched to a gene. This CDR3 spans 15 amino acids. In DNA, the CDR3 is TGTGCCAGCAGTCCGCAGGGGGCGTTTAGTCAGCCCCAGCATTTT. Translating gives CASSPQGAFSQPQHF.

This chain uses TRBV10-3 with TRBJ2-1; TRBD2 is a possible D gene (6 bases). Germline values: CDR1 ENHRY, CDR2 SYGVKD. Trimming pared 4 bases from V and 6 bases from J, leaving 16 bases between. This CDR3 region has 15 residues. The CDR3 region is CAISARRLELNEQFF. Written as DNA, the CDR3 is TGTGCCATCAGTGCAAGGAGACTAGAGCTCAATGAGCAGTTCTTC.

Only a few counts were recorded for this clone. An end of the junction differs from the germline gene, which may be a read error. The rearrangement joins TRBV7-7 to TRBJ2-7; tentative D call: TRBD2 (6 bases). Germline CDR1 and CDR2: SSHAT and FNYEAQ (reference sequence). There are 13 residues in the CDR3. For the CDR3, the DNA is TGTGCTAGCAGCCCAACCGAAGGGAGGGAGCAGTACTTC. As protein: CASSPTEGREQYF. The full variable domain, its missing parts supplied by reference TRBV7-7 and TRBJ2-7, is GAGVSQSPRYKVTKRGQDVTLRCDPISSHATLYWYQQALGQGPEFLTYFNYEAQPDKSGLPSDRFSAERPEGSISTLTIQRTEQRDSAMYRCASSPTEGREQYFGPGTRLTVT.

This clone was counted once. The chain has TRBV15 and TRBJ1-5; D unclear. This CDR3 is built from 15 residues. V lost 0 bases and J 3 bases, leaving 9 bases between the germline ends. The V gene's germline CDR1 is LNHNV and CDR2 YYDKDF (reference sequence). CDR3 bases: TGTGCCACCAGCAGAGAGCCGACCATCAATCAGCCCCAGCATTTT. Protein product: CATSREPTINQPQHF.

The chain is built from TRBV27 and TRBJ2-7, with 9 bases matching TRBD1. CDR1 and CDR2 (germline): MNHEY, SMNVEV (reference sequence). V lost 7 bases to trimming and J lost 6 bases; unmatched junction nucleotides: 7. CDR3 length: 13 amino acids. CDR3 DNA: TGTGCCAGCACGGGACAGGGCTATTCCGAGCAGTACTTC. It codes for CASTGQGYSEQYF.

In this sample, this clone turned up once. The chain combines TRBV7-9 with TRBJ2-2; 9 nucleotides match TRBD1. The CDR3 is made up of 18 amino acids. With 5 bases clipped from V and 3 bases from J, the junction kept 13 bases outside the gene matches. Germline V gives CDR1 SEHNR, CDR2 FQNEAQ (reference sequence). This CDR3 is CASSAPLPGQGDTGELFF. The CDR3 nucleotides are TGTGCCAGCAGCGCCCCCCTTCCGGGACAGGGAGACACCGGGGAGCTGTTTTTT.

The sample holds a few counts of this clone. The CDR3 protein is CASSPTRTSAMPQYF. The CDR3 nucleotides read TGCGCCAGCAGCCCCACACGGACTAGCGCCATGCCCCAGTACTTC. This chain links TRBV5-1 with TRBJ2-5, with 9 bases fitting TRBD2. Trimming at V came to 4 bases and at J to 9 bases, leaving 13 bases not matched to a gene. Germline V gene lookup returns CDR1 SGHRS and CDR2 YFSETQ. This CDR3 is 15 amino acids long.

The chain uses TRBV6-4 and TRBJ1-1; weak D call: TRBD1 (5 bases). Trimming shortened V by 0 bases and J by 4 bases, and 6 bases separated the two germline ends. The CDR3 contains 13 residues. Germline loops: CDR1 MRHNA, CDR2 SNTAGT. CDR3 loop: CASSDSGGTEAFF. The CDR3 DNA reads TGTGCCAGCAGTGACTCCGGGGGCACTGAAGCTTTCTTT.

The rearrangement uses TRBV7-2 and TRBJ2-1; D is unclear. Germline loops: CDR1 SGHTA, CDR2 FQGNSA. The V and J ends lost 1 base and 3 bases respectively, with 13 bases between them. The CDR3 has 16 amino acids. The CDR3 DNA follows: TGTGCCAGCAGCTTAGAAGCCCAATCCCTCTACAATGAGCAGTTCTTC. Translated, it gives CASSLEAQSLYNEQFF.

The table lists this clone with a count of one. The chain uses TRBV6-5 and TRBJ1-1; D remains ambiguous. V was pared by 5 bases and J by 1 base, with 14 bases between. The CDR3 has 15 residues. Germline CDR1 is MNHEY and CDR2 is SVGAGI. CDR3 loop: CASSTTDGGNTEAFF. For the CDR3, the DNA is TGTGCCAGCAGTACCACCGACGGAGGGAACACTGAAGCTTTCTTT.

The CDR3 DNA reads as TGTGCCAGCAGCCGACAGTGGCAGCCCCAGCATTTT. This translates into CASSRQWQPQHF. The chain uses TRBV7-6 and TRBJ1-5, with D perhaps TRBD1 (5 bases). V shed 5 bases and J shed 7 bases, with 9 bases lying between them. This CDR3 is built from 12 residues. Germline CDR1 and CDR2: SGHVS and FNYEAQ.

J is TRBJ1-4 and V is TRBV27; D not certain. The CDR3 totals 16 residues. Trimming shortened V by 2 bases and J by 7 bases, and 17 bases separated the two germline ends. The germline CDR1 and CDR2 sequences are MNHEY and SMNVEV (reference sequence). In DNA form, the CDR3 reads TGTGCCAGCAGTTTAGCGGTCCAGGCTTCAAGTGAAAAACTGTTTTTT. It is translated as CASSLAVQASSEKLFF.

The CDR3 DNA reads TGTGCCAGCAGTTTACGCCCAGTTGACTACGAGCAGTACTTC. This encodes CASSLRPVDYEQYF. The V call is TRBV27, the J call TRBJ2-7; unclear D gene. The CDR3 has 14 amino acids. Per the germline V gene, CDR1 is MNHEY and CDR2 is SMNVEV (reference sequence). Trimming removed 2 bases at V and 3 bases at J, with 11 bases between.

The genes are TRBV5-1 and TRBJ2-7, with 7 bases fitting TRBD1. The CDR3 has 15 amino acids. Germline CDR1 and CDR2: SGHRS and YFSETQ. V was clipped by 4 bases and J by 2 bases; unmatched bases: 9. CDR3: CASSATGTATYEQYF. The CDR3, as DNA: TGCGCCAGCAGCGCAACCGGGACAGCCACCTACGAGCAGTACTTC.

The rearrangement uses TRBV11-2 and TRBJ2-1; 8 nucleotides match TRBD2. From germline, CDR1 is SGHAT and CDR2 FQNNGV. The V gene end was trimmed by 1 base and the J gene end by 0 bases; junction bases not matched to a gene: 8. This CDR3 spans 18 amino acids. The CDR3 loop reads CASSLGGSGKISYNEQFF. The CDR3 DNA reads TGTGCCAGCAGCTTAGGTGGTAGCGGGAAAATCTCCTACAATGAGCAGTTCTTC. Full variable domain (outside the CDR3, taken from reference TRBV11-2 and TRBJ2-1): EAGVAQSPRYKIIEKRQSVAFWCNPISGHATLYWYQQILGQGPKLLIQFQNNGVVDDSQLPKDRFSAERLKGVDSTLKIQPAKLEDSAVYLCASSLGGSGKISYNEQFFGPGTRLTVL.

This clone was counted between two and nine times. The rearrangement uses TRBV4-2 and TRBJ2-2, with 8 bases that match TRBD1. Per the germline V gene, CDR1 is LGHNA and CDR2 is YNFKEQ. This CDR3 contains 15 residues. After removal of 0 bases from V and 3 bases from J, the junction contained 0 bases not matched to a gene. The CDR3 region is CASSQEDRDTGELFF. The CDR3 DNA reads TGTGCCAGCAGCCAAGAGGACAGGGACACCGGGGAGCTGTTTTTT.

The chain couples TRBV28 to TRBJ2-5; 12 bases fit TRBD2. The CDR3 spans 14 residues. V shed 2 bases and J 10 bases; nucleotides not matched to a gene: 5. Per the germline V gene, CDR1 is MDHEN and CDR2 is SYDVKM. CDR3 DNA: TGTGCCAGCAGTTTAAGGACTAGCGGGAAATACCAGTACTTC. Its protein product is CASSLRTSGKYQYF.

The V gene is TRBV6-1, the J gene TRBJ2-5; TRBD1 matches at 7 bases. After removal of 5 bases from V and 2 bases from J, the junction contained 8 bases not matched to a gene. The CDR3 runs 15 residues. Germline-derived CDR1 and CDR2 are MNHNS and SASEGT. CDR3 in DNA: TGTGCCAGCAGTCCCTCAGGGGGTATACAAGAGACCCAGTACTTC. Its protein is CASSPSGGIQETQYF.